These 12 T cell receptor beta chains came from one sample sequenced in a study of CD8+ T cells in alopecia areata. Reverse transcription of extracted RNA yielded cDNA, which provided the sequencing template. Sequenced by immunoSEQ multiplex PCR; TCRdb stores in-frame clones only, minus some. The profile covers around 34,000 clones, with approximately 52% appearing a single time and around 43% taken by the ten largest. The material sequenced was NKG2D-high CD8+ T cells sorted from blood. The receptors here all came from a human donor with alopecia areata.

This chain joins TRBV7-2 and TRBJ1-2; D is uncertain. Trimming removed 5 bases at V and 6 bases at J, with 19 bases between. CDR3 length: 15 amino acids. Germline CDR1 and CDR2: SGHTA and FQGNSA. For the CDR3, the DNA is TGTGCCAGCAGCAGCCCGAAGGATAGGGATAATGGCTACACCTTC. The encoded protein is CASSSPKDRDNGYTF.

This clone occurred a few times. The V gene is TRBV28, the J gene TRBJ2-3; perhaps TRBD1 as D (5 bases). Germline V gives CDR1 MDHEN, CDR2 SYDVKM. V gave up 7 bases and J gave up 2 bases, with 13 bases separating them. The CDR3 totals 14 residues. The CDR3 region has the DNA TGTGCCAGCACCCCGACAGAATACACAGATACGCAGTATTTT. It encodes CASTPTEYTDTQYF.

This clone was counted only a few times. This sequence joins TRBV5-1 and TRBJ2-7; possible D gene TRBD2, 6 bases. The CDR3 loop spans 13 amino acids. Deletions cut 4 bases from V and 3 bases from J, with 11 bases between. Germline CDR1 is SGHRS and CDR2 is YFSETQ. This CDR3 is CASSHPGDYEQYF. DNA for the CDR3: TGCGCCAGCAGCCACCCGGGGGACTACGAGCAGTACTTC.

The chain joins TRBV13 to TRBJ1-2; 9 nucleotides line up with TRBD1. The CDR3 sequence is 13 residues long. After removal of 5 bases from V and 8 bases from J, the junction contained 6 bases not matched to a gene. The germline V gene has CDR1 PRHDT and CDR2 FYEKMQ (reference sequence). CDR3 sequence: CASSVTGGSGYTF. In DNA, the CDR3 is TGTGCCAGCAGCGTCACAGGGGGCAGCGGCTACACCTTC.

The CDR3 here is CASSQTGSAGELFF. The CDR3 nucleotides are TGTGCCAGCAGCCAGACAGGGAGTGCCGGGGAGCTGTTTTTT. The V and J genes are TRBV5-6 and TRBJ2-2; 7 nucleotides line up with TRBD1. CDR1 and CDR2 from the germline V gene are SGHDT and YYEEEE. The length of the CDR3 is 14 residues. J lost 6 bases, V lost 4 bases, and 6 bases had no gene match.

This clone is medium-sized by share. This chain links TRBV15 with TRBJ1-1, with a possible D match to TRBD1 (5 bases). The CDR3 loop spans 16 amino acids. The germline V gene encodes CDR1 LNHNV and CDR2 YYDKDF (reference sequence). Trimming shortened V by 2 bases and J by 3 bases, and 16 bases separated the two germline ends. CDR3 protein: CATSRFVQGLDTEAFF. CDR3 in DNA: TGTGCCACCAGCAGATTCGTCCAGGGCTTAGACACTGAAGCTTTCTTT.

The chain joins TRBV2 to TRBJ2-1; D tentatively reads TRBD1 or TRBD2 (6 bases each). This CDR3 comprises 15 residues. Trimming took off 6 bases at V and 0 bases at J, with 12 bases between the two ends. Germline V gene sequence: CDR1 SNHLY, CDR2 FYNNEI. The CDR3 sequence: CASRRGGSSYNEQFF. The CDR3 region has the DNA TGTGCCAGCAGGAGAGGGGGGAGCTCCTACAATGAGCAGTTCTTC.

V is TRBV4-3 and J is TRBJ2-1, with D perhaps matching TRBD1 or TRBD2 (5 bases each). Germline CDR1 LGHNA, CDR2 YSLEER. With 3 bases removed from V and 3 bases from J, the gap between germline ends came to 12 bases. The CDR3 is made up of 15 amino acids. In nucleotides, the CDR3 is TGCGCCAGCAGCCACTCCGGGGCCATCTACAATGAGCAGTTCTTC. The encoded protein is CASSHSGAIYNEQFF.

The chain carries TRBV4-1 and TRBJ2-7; possibly TRBD1 or TRBD2 for D (7 bases each). CDR3 length: 16 residues. V was shortened by 1 base and J by 6 bases, with 19 bases between the two germline ends. Per the germline V gene, CDR1 is MGHRA and CDR2 is YSYEKL. Written as DNA, the CDR3 is TGCGCCAGCAGCCAAGGAGGGGGCGGGAGTTCCGGCGAGCAGTACTTC. Encoded protein: CASSQGGGGSSGEQYF.

The rearrangement uses TRBV6-6 and TRBJ1-1; 9 bases fit TRBD1. This CDR3 contains 15 residues. Germline loops: CDR1 MNHNY, CDR2 SVGAGI (reference sequence). Losses at the gene ends were 6 bases for V and 5 bases for J; bases not matched to a gene: 10. For the CDR3, the DNA is TGTGCCAGCAGCCCTACAGGGGGCGGAAGGACTGAAGCTTTCTTT. Translated: CASSPTGGGRTEAFF.

The rearrangement uses TRBV10-3 and TRBJ2-5; 7 bases agree with TRBD1. CDR1 is ENHRY, CDR2 SYGVKD, per germline. This CDR3 spans 15 amino acids. V shed 3 bases, J shed 0 bases, and the junction held 4 bases outside the gene matches. Here the CDR3 DNA reads TGTGCCATCAGTGACAGGGACAGAAACCAAGAGACCCAGTACTTC. Amino acid sequence: CAISDRDRNQETQYF.

J is TRBJ2-7 and V is TRBV5-1, with TRBD1 identical over 7 bases. The CDR3 consists of 15 residues. Germline V gene data show CDR1 as SGHRS and CDR2 as YFSETQ. V trimming: 3 bases; J trimming: 3 bases; junction bases outside the gene matches: 9. CDR3 in amino acids: CASSSDREINYEQYF. Written as DNA, the CDR3 is TGCGCCAGCAGCTCCGACAGGGAAATAAACTACGAGCAGTACTTC. The full variable domain, in which reference TRBV5-1 and TRBJ2-7 provide the parts outside the CDR3, is KAGVTQTPRYLIKTRGQQVTLSCSPISGHRSVSWYQQTPGQGLQFLFEYFSETQRNKGNFPGRFSGRQFSNSRSEMNVSTLELGDSALYLCASSSDREINYEQYFGPGTRLTVT.